This is a list of T cell receptor beta chains from one sample in a study of beta chain features in type 1 diabetes. The protocol was immunoSEQ multiplex PCR, while the TCRdb copy is restricted to in-frame clones and leaves out a portion. This sample has about 360,000 clones, with around 12% found just once. The specimen was naive CD4+ T cells from blood. Source of these receptors: a woman aged 18-29 years with type 1 diabetes. The CDR3 runs from the conserved cysteine through the conserved F or W. The order of the fields is J gene, D gene, clone size, V gene, CDR3 DNA, CDR3 protein. The D gene is left open where the match is weak. Not every row has a clone size; where given, it reads once, few, many or a size class.

>TRBJ2-1|NA|few|TRBV30
TGTGCCTGGAGCGGTACAGCGGGTGGCTATGAGCAGTTCTTC
CAWSGTAGGYEQFF
>TRBJ2-1|TRBD2|few|TRBV29-1
TGCAGCGCCGGAAGGAACCTACTAGCGTACAATGAGCAGTTCTTC
CSAGRNLLAYNEQFF
>TRBJ2-5|TRBD1|few|TRBV15
TGTGCCACCAGCATACCGGGACAGCAAATCCAAGAGACCCAGTACTTC
CATSIPGQQIQETQYF
>TRBJ2-3|NA|NA|TRBV21-1
TGTGCCAGCAGCGGGCGGGAGCGCACAGATACGCAGTATTTT
CASSGRERTDTQYF
>TRBJ1-5|TRBD1|NA|TRBV19
TGTGCCGGCGGAGGGGGCTACCAGCCCCAGCATTTT
CAGGGGYQPQHF
>TRBJ2-7|TRBD1|NA|TRBV11-2
TGTGCCAGCAGCCCACAGGGGGGAACCTACGAGCAGTACTTC
CASSPQGGTYEQYF
>TRBJ2-7|TRBD2|NA|TRBV2
TGTGCCAGCAGGCTAGCGGAGGAGCAGTACTTC
CASRLAEEQYF
>TRBJ2-5|NA|NA|TRBV28
TGTGCCAGCAGTTTTTATCCAGGGTCTACCGGAGAGACCCAGTACTTC
CASSFYPGSTGETQYF
>TRBJ2-2|NA|NA|TRBV29-1
TGCAGCGTACTCCACACCGGGGAGCTGTTTTTT
CSVLHTGELFF
>TRBJ2-3|TRBD2|NA|TRBV5-4
TGTGCCAGCAGCCCATATGGACTAGCGGGAGTTACAGATACGCAGTATTTT
CASSPYGLAGVTDTQYF
>TRBJ1-2|NA|NA|TRBV6-5
TGTGCCAGCAGTGAATCTGGGCCGAGCTATGGCTACACCTTC
CASSESGPSYGYTF
>TRBJ1-5|TRBD1|NA|TRBV5-1
TGCGCCAGCAGCCCAGGGACAGGAGATCAGCCCCAGCATTTT
CASSPGTGDQPQHF
>TRBJ2-4|NA|few|TRBV7-2
TGTGCCAGCAGCTCCGACAGAAACATTCAGTACTTC
CASSSDRNIQYF
>TRBJ1-4|NA|few|TRBV6-6
TGTGCCAGCAGTCCCGGGAGTGAAAAACTGTTTTTT
CASSPGSEKLFF